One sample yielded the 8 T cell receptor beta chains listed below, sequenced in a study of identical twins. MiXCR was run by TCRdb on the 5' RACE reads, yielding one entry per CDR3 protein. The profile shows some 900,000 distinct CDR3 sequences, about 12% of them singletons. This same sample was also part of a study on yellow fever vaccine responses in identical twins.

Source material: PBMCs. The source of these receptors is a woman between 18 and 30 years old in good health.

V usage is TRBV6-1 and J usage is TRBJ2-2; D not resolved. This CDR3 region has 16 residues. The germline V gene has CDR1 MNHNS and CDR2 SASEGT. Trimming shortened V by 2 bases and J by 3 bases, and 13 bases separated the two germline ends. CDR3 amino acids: CASSEMWGQHTGELFF. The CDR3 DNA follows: TGTGCCAGCAGTGAAATGTGGGGTCAGCACACCGGGGAGCTGTTTTTT.

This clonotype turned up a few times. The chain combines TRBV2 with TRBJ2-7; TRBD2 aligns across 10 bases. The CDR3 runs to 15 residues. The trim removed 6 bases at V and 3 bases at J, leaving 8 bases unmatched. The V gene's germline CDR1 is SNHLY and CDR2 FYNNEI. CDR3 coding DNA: TGTGCCAGCAGCCCCTCGGGACTAGCGAGCTACGAGCAGTACTTC. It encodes CASSPSGLASYEQYF.

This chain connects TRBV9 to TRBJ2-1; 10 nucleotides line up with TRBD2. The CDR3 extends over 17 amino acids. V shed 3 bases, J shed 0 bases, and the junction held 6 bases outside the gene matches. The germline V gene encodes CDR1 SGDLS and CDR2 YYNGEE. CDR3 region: CASSDGTSVFSYNEQFF. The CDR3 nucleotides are TGTGCCAGCAGCGACGGGACTAGCGTTTTCTCCTACAATGAGCAGTTCTTC.

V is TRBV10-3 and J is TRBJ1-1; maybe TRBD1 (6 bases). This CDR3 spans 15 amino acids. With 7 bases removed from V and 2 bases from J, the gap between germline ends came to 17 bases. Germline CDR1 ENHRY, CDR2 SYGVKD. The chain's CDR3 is CAIKQGAQGNTEAFF. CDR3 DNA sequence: TGTGCCATCAAGCAAGGGGCACAGGGTAACACTGAAGCTTTCTTT.

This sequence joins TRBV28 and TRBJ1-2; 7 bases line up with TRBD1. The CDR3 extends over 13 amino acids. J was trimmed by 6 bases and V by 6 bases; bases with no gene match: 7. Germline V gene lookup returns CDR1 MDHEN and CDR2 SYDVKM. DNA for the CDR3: TGTGCCAGCAGCGGGGGACAGAGACATGGCTACACCTTC. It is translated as CASSGGQRHGYTF.

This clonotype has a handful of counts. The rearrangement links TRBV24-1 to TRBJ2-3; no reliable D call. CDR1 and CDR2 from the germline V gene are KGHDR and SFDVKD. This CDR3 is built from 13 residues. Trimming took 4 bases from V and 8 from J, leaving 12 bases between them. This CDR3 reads CATSENDLVTQYF. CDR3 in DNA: TGTGCCACCAGTGAGAACGACCTTGTTACGCAGTATTTT.

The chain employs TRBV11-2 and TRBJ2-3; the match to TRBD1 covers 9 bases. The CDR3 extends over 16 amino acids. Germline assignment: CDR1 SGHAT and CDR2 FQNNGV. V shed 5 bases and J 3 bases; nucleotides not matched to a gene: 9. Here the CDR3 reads CASSRPRDRVTDTQYF. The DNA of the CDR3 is TGTGCCAGCAGCAGACCCCGGGACAGGGTAACAGATACGCAGTATTTT.

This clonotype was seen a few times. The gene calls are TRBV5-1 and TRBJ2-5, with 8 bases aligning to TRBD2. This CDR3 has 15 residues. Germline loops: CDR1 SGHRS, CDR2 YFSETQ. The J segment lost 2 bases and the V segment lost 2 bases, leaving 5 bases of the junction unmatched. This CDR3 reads CASSLSLAVQETQYF. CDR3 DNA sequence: TGCGCCAGCAGCTTATCACTAGCGGTTCAAGAGACCCAGTACTTC.